Listed here are 23 T cell receptor beta chains from one sample, sequenced in a study of T cell responses to AZD1222 COVID-19 vaccine. Libraries were prepared by immunoSEQ multiplex PCR; TCRdb keeps only in-frame clonotypes and omits some of them. The top ten hold roughly 3.5% of the sample, which has more than 140,000 clones, around 89% seen once. This material consisted of peripheral blood, taken on day 0 of MenACWY control vaccination. Receptors originate from an adult in good health.

The J gene is TRBJ1-2, the V gene TRBV7-2; D unclear. Per germline, CDR1 SGHTA and CDR2 FQGNSA. The length of the CDR3 is 14 residues. Trimming shortened V by 1 base and J by 2 bases, and 8 bases separated the two germline ends. CDR3 protein: CASSLGQVNYGYTF. The CDR3 bases are TGTGCCAGCAGCTTAGGCCAGGTGAACTATGGCTACACCTTC.

J is TRBJ1-2 and V is TRBV30; D remains unclear. In germline, CDR1 is GTSNPN, CDR2 SVGIG (reference sequence). This CDR3 spans 13 amino acids. The V end was cut by 1 base, the J end by 4 bases, with 10 bases between. CDR3: CAWSDMQVYGYTF. The DNA of the CDR3 is TGTGCCTGGAGTGACATGCAGGTCTATGGCTACACCTTC.

The chain is built from TRBV6-5 and TRBJ2-2, with a tentative D call TRBD2 (5 bases). This CDR3 region has 14 residues. Per germline, CDR1 MNHEY and CDR2 SVGAGI. The V and J ends lost 2 bases and 1 base respectively, with 5 bases between them. CDR3 bases: TGTGCCAGCAGTTACGGACTGAACACCGGGGAGCTGTTTTTT. Translated: CASSYGLNTGELFF.

This rearrangement joins TRBV7-3 to TRBJ1-1; D is uncertain. Trimming shortened V by 4 bases and J by 2 bases, and 8 bases separated the two germline ends. Germline CDR1 and CDR2: SGHTA and FQGTGA. The CDR3 loop spans 13 amino acids. CDR3 in DNA: TGTGCCAGCAGCTCCGGAGTCAACACTGAAGCTTTCTTT. Protein product: CASSSGVNTEAFF.

J is TRBJ1-2 and V is TRBV5-1; tentative D call: TRBD1 (6 bases). Germline CDR1 and CDR2: SGHRS and YFSETQ. Trimming shortened V by 2 bases and J by 8 bases, and 16 bases separated the two germline ends. This CDR3 spans 14 amino acids. CDR3 region: CASSFGGLFDGYTF. The DNA of the CDR3 is TGCGCCAGCAGCTTCGGGGGGCTTTTCGACGGCTACACCTTC.

This chain joins TRBV5-1 and TRBJ2-5, with D maybe TRBD2 (7 bases). Trimming cost V 0 bases and J 4 bases, with 13 bases left between them. The CDR3 contains 15 residues. CDR1 is SGHRS and CDR2 is YFSETQ in the germline V gene. The CDR3 DNA sequence: TGCGCCAGCAGCTTGGAGGGGGGGCGAGGAGAGACCCAGTACTTC. Amino acid sequence: CASSLEGGRGETQYF.

The chain couples TRBV6-2 or TRBV6-3 to TRBJ1-3; D is undetermined. Germline assignment: CDR1 MNHEY and CDR2 SVGEGT. The CDR3 is made up of 15 amino acids. Trimming stripped 2 bases from V and 0 bases from J, with 8 bases between. CDR3 sequence reads: CASSYGRSSGNTIYF. The CDR3 DNA is TGTGCCAGCAGTTACGGCCGGAGCTCTGGAAACACCATATATTTT.

The V call is TRBV19, the J call TRBJ1-2; D possibly corresponds to TRBD1 (5 bases). Germline CDR1 reads LNHDA; CDR2 reads SQIVND (reference sequence). With 2 bases removed from V and 0 bases from J, the gap between germline ends came to 19 bases. CDR3 length equals 18 residues. The CDR3: CASSIPWTPGGTNYGYTF. Here the CDR3 DNA reads TGTGCCAGTAGTATACCGTGGACACCCGGGGGGACTAACTATGGCTACACCTTC.

A word on this clone: Other DNA sequences in this specimen translate into the identical CDR3. J is TRBJ1-1 and V is TRBV19, with TRBD1 as a possible D gene (5 bases). Germline lookup yields CDR1 LNHDA and CDR2 SQIVND (reference sequence). Trimming took off 3 bases at V and 5 bases at J, with 13 bases between the two ends. The CDR3 extends over 14 amino acids. The CDR3 here is CASSISGRGTEAFF. The DNA for the CDR3 is TGTGCCAGTAGTATCTCGGGGCGCGGAACTGAAGCTTTCTTT.

This rearrangement joins TRBV5-5 to TRBJ1-1; D gene uncertain. CDR1 is SGHKS and CDR2 is YYEKEE in the germline V gene (reference sequence). With 3 bases removed from V and 0 bases from J, the gap between germline ends came to 12 bases. The CDR3 sequence is 15 residues long. The CDR3 here is CASSYQLGLNTEAFF. The CDR3 nucleotides read TGTGCCAGCAGCTACCAATTGGGGTTGAACACTGAAGCTTTCTTT.

This rearrangement joins TRBV12-3 or TRBV12-4 to TRBJ2-1; D is undetermined. Trimming removed 7 bases from V and 8 bases from J, with 9 bases in between. This CDR3 comprises 11 residues. The CDR3 here is CASTNSDEQFF. The DNA of the CDR3 is TGTGCCAGCACAAACAGCGATGAGCAGTTCTTC.

The rearrangement links TRBV5-1 to TRBJ2-3; 7 positions agree with TRBD2. With 2 bases clipped from V and 3 bases from J, the junction kept 6 bases outside the gene matches. The V gene's germline CDR1 is SGHRS and CDR2 YFSETQ. The CDR3 sequence is 15 residues long. The CDR3 bases are TGCGCCAGCAGCTTAACTAGCGTAACGACAGATACGCAGTATTTT. This encodes CASSLTSVTTDTQYF. The full variable domain, its missing parts supplied by reference TRBV5-1 and TRBJ2-3, is KAGVTQTPRYLIKTRGQQVTLSCSPISGHRSVSWYQQTPGQGLQFLFEYFSETQRNKGNFPGRFSGRQFSNSRSEMNVSTLELGDSALYLCASSLTSVTTDTQYFGPGTRLTVL.

The chain joins TRBV9 to TRBJ1-2; D is uncertain. The V end lost 1 base, the J end lost 0 bases, and 10 bases lay between the germline ends. Germline lookup yields CDR1 SGDLS and CDR2 YYNGEE. This CDR3 comprises 15 residues. The CDR3 coding sequence is TGTGCCAGCAGCGTAAAGGCAGATACTAACTATGGCTACACCTTC. It specifies CASSVKADTNYGYTF.

In its sample, this clone was seen once. The chain employs TRBV10-3 and TRBJ2-7, with 10 bases that match TRBD2. CDR3 length equals 13 residues. Germline V lookup: CDR1 ENHRY, CDR2 SYGVKD. The V segment lost 10 bases and the J segment 6 bases; nucleotides outside the gene matches: 9. The CDR3 here is CASGLAEELEQYF. The DNA of the CDR3 is TGTGCCAGCGGACTAGCGGAAGAACTCGAGCAGTACTTC.

The chain recombines TRBV5-6 with TRBJ2-3; no definite D call. The CDR3 is 11 residues long. The V end was cut by 1 base, the J end by 6 bases, with 3 bases between. Germline V gene sequence: CDR1 SGHDT, CDR2 YYEEEE. The CDR3 reads CASSLWDTQYF. Written as DNA, the CDR3 is TGTGCCAGCAGCTTGTGGGATACGCAGTATTTT.

The chain carries TRBV5-4 and TRBJ2-2; D remains ambiguous. The ends were cut back, 4 bases at V and 6 bases at J, with 7 bases in the middle. The CDR3 is 12 amino acids. Germline V gene data show CDR1 as SGHNT and CDR2 as YYREEE (reference sequence). CDR3 sequence reads: CASSPRPGELFF. The CDR3 coding sequence is TGTGCCAGCAGCCCAAGACCCGGGGAGCTGTTTTTT.

The V and J genes are TRBV5-4 and TRBJ1-2, with 7 bases identical to TRBD1. V gave up 3 bases and J gave up 7 bases; unmatched junction bases: 6. CDR3 length equals 13 residues. Looked up from germline, CDR1 is SGHNT and CDR2 is YYREEE (reference sequence). CDR3 region: CASSSPGGGGYTF. CDR3 bases: TGTGCCAGCAGCTCCCCAGGGGGAGGTGGCTACACCTTC.

The chain carries TRBV6-2 or TRBV6-3 and TRBJ2-7, with D maybe TRBD2 (5 bases). Trimming cost V 0 bases and J 13 bases, with 10 bases left between them. The CDR3 length is 11 residues. Germline CDR1 is MNHEY and CDR2 is SVGEGT. The CDR3 region has the DNA TGTGCCAGCAGTTACTCGACGGAGGCTTACTTC. It translates to CASSYSTEAYF.

V is TRBV30 and J is TRBJ1-5; 9 nucleotides agree with TRBD1. Unmatched junction bases numbered 4, after V lost 1 base and J lost 3 bases. Per the germline V gene, CDR1 is GTSNPN and CDR2 is SVGIG (reference sequence). This CDR3 region has 15 residues. The CDR3 protein is CAWSETGGNNQPQHF. In DNA, the CDR3 is TGTGCCTGGAGTGAGACAGGGGGTAACAATCAGCCCCAGCATTTT. Supplemented by reference TRBV30 and TRBJ1-5, the full variable domain reads SQTIHQWPATLVQPVGSPLSLECTVEGTSNPNLYWYRQAAGRGLQLLFYSVGIGQISSEVPQNLSASRPQDRQFILSSKKLLLSDSGFYLCAWSETGGNNQPQHFGDGTRLSIL.

This sequence joins TRBV10-3 and TRBJ2-5, with 10 bases identical to TRBD2. The ends lost 6 bases at V and 4 bases at J; junction bases unmatched: 5. This CDR3 comprises 14 residues. The germline CDR1 and CDR2 sequences are ENHRY and SYGVKD. The CDR3 loop is CAISSGRGGETQYF. Written as DNA, the CDR3 is TGTGCCATCAGCAGCGGGAGGGGGGGAGAGACCCAGTACTTC.

CDR3 in DNA: TGTGCCAGCAGTCGGGGACCCGGGGTGGTAGACACTGAAGCTTTCTTT. It codes for CASSRGPGVVDTEAFF. The chain combines TRBV6-6 with TRBJ1-1; perhaps TRBD1 as D (5 bases). Trimming removed 5 bases at V and 3 bases at J, with 19 bases between. The CDR3 totals 16 residues. CDR1 is MNHNY and CDR2 is SVGAGI in the germline V gene (reference sequence).

This sequence joins TRBV6-5 and TRBJ2-4; TRBD2 matches 8 bases. Germline V CDR1 and CDR2: MNHEY, SVGAGI. The ends lost 7 bases at V and 11 bases at J; junction bases unmatched: 10. CDR3 length equals 13 residues. The DNA of the CDR3 is TGTGCCAGCATGGCAGGCGGGGGGATCTTTCAGTACTTC. This gives the protein CASMAGGGIFQYF.

The chain links TRBV11-2 to TRBJ1-4; D is uncertain. The length of the CDR3 is 11 residues. The germline gives CDR1 SGHAT, CDR2 FQNNGV. The V end was cut by 3 bases, the J end by 8 bases, with 4 bases between. CDR3 coding DNA: TGTGCCAGCAGCTTTCGCGAAAAACTGTTTTTT. Its protein product is CASSFREKLFF.